This is a list of T cell receptor beta chains from one sample in a study of cytomegalovirus exposure and HLA in healthy donors. The data were produced by immunoSEQ multiplex PCR, yet TCRdb's version contains in-frame clones alone and is incomplete. The repertoire consists of some 170,000 clones, with more than 75% occurring once and the leading ten covering more than 5.5%. The specimen sequenced was PBMCs. Receptors were obtained from a man under 40 in good health and CMV-seropositive. CDR3s include the opening cysteine and the closing phenylalanine or tryptophan. The order of the fields is V gene, J gene, D gene, clone size, CDR3 DNA, CDR3 protein. D genes are given only for firm matches. Size tells how often a clone was seen (once, few, many) or the class of an expanded clone, and some rows leave it out.

>TRBV7-9|TRBJ2-6|NA|NA
TGTGCCAGCAGTTCCCGGGACGTTGGAACACCCTCTGGGGCCAACGTCCTGACTTTC
CASSSRDVGTPSGANVLTF
>TRBV11-2|TRBJ2-7|TRBD2|NA
TGTGCCAGCAGACCCCGGTTAGCGGGAGGTCTATACGAGCAGTACTTC
CASRPRLAGGLYEQYF
>TRBV21-1|TRBJ1-1|NA|NA
TGTGCCAGCAGCAAAAGCCGGGACAGGGACCCAGACACTGAAGCTTTCTTT
CASSKSRDRDPDTEAFF
>TRBV6-1|TRBJ2-7|NA|NA
TGTGCCAGCAGTGAAGCCCCCGAGCAGTACTTC
CASSEAPEQYF
>TRBV9|TRBJ2-5|NA|NA
TGTGCCAGCAGCGCCACGGGGTCGCAAGAGACCCAGTACTTC
CASSATGSQETQYF
>TRBV6-5|TRBJ2-1|TRBD2|NA
TGTGCCAGCAGTTACTCGGGGACTAGCGTCTACAATGAGCAGTTCTTC
CASSYSGTSVYNEQFF
>TRBV5-4|TRBJ1-1|NA|once
TGTGCCAGCAGCCCCCGAACGGGCACTGAAGCTTTCTTT
CASSPRTGTEAFF
>TRBV7-9|TRBJ1-3|NA|NA
TGTGCCAGCAGCTTAGTCGGGGCAGACTACACCATATATTTT
CASSLVGADYTIYF
>TRBV9|TRBJ2-3|NA|NA
TGTGCCAGCAGCGTACTCCCCCGACTCGTCACAGATACGCAGTATTTT
CASSVLPRLVTDTQYF
>TRBV9|TRBJ1-1|NA|NA
TGTGCCAGCAGTCCCGACATCCAGGGGACCACTGAAGCTTTCTTT
CASSPDIQGTTEAFF
>TRBV7-8|TRBJ1-5|NA|once
TGTGCCAGCAGCTTAGCCCGGGGAGCTCAGCCCCAGCATTTT
CASSLARGAQPQHF
>TRBV30|TRBJ2-4|NA|NA
TGTGCCTGGAGTGTCGTGGGTCTGACCAAAAACATTCAGTACTTC
CAWSVVGLTKNIQYF
>TRBV2|TRBJ2-7|TRBD1|NA
TGTGCCAGATCCGGGACAGCCTACGAGCAGTACTTC
CARSGTAYEQYF
>TRBV5-1|TRBJ1-1|NA|NA
TGCGCCAGCAGGGTGGGGGTCGGATGGAACACTGAAGCTTTCTTT
CASRVGVGWNTEAFF
>TRBV30|TRBJ1-1|TRBD1|NA
TGTGCCTGGAAGGTCACCAATCAGGGGGTAGCTTTCTTT
CAWKVTNQGVAFF
>TRBV28|TRBJ2-4|TRBD1|NA
TGTGCCAGCAGTTCATATGTCCAGGGGGCAGGGTGTCAGTACTTC
CASSSYVQGAGCQYF
>TRBV7-9|TRBJ1-5|NA|NA
TGTGCCAGCAGCTTACTCAATCAGCCCCAGCATTTT
CASSLLNQPQHF
>TRBV7-2|TRBJ2-7|NA|NA
TGTGCCAGCAGCTCCCCCCTTGGAAGCTCCTACGAGCAGTACTTC
CASSSPLGSSYEQYF
>TRBV29-1|TRBJ2-6|NA|once
TGCAGCGTCGCACTGAACTCTGGGGCCAACGTCCTGACTTTC
CSVALNSGANVLTF
>TRBV25-1|TRBJ1-1|TRBD1|NA
TGTGCCAGCAGTGTACTGGACAGGGGGACTGAAGCTTTCTTT
CASSVLDRGTEAFF
>TRBV5-1|TRBJ2-3|NA|NA
TGCGCCAGCAGCTTGCCCACAGATACGCAGTATTTT
CASSLPTDTQYF
>TRBV7-2|TRBJ2-7|TRBD2|NA
TGTGCCAGCAGCTTAAACCGACTAGCGGTAAACGAGCAGTACTTC
CASSLNRLAVNEQYF
>TRBV6-1|TRBJ2-2|NA|once
TGTGCCAGCAGTTCAGTGGCGTTTCAGACCGGGGAGCTGTTTTTT
CASSSVAFQTGELFF
>TRBV28|TRBJ2-1|NA|NA
TGTGCCAGCAGTTTATGGCCACAGTACAATGAGCAGTTCTTC
CASSLWPQYNEQFF
>TRBV7-2|TRBJ2-2|TRBD2|NA
TGTGCCAGCAGCCCTCCGGGACTAGCGGGCGGGGAGCTGTTTTTT
CASSPPGLAGGELFF
>TRBV5-4|TRBJ2-7|TRBD1|few
TGTGCCAGCAGCAGACAGGGGTACGAGCAGTACTTC
CASSRQGYEQYF
>TRBV5-4|TRBJ1-1|NA|NA
TGTGCCAGCAGTGGGCTAATGAACACTGAAGCTTTCTTT
CASSGLMNTEAFF
>TRBV5-6|TRBJ2-3|NA|NA
TGTGCCAGCAGCTTGGGTTTCGGGGGAGGCACAGATACGCAGTATTTT
CASSLGFGGGTDTQYF
>TRBV7-6|TRBJ2-3|TRBD2|NA
TGTGCCAGCAGCCTGACTAGCGGGGGGACTAGCACAGATACGCAGTATTTT
CASSLTSGGTSTDTQYF
>TRBV10-3|TRBJ2-1|TRBD2|NA
TGTGCCATCAGACCCATAGCGGGGGAAGAGGAGCAGTTCTTC
CAIRPIAGEEEQFF
>TRBV5-1|TRBJ1-1|NA|NA
TGCGCCAGCCGCAACTCGACAGGCTACACTGAAGCTTTCTTT
CASRNSTGYTEAFF
>TRBV7-6|TRBJ2-7|NA|NA
TGTGCCAGCAGCTTAGGACGAAGATCCTACGAGCAGTACTTC
CASSLGRRSYEQYF
>TRBV5-1|TRBJ2-3|NA|NA
TGCGCCAGCAGCCCGGGGAGCACAGATACGCAGTATTTT
CASSPGSTDTQYF
>TRBV15|TRBJ2-7|NA|NA
TGTGCCACCAGCACCCCTGCCGCCCTGGCTGACTACGAGCAGTACTTC
CATSTPAALADYEQYF
>TRBV5-1|TRBJ2-3|NA|NA
TGCGCCAGCAGCAAAGATGGACGGAGGCCGGATCGAGGAGATACGCAGTATTTT
CASSKDGRRPDRGDTQYF
>TRBV14|TRBJ1-1|NA|NA
TGTGCCAGCAGCCAAGATGGGTTCCTGAACACTGAAGCTTTCTTT
CASSQDGFLNTEAFF
>TRBV7-8|TRBJ1-3|NA|NA
TGTGCCAGCAGATCAGCAACAGCCCAAGGAAACACCATATATTTT
CASRSATAQGNTIYF
>TRBV15|TRBJ2-6|NA|NA
TGTGCCACCAGCAGATCCAATCCGGGGCTGAGCAATGGGGCCAACGTCCTGACTTTC
CATSRSNPGLSNGANVLTF
>TRBV6-5|TRBJ1-4|NA|NA
TGTGCCAGCAGTTATCTCGGGGATTCTAATGAAAAACTGTTTTTT
CASSYLGDSNEKLFF
>TRBV11-2|TRBJ2-7|TRBD1|NA
TGTGCCAGCAGCTTCGAACAGGGGTCCTACGAGCAGTACTTC
CASSFEQGSYEQYF
>TRBV30|TRBJ2-6|NA|NA
TGTGCCTGGAGTGTACTCAGCTCTGGGGCCAACGTCCTGACTTTC
CAWSVLSSGANVLTF
>TRBV29-1|TRBJ1-1|NA|NA
TGCAGCGTTGAAGGTTCCAGGGTAACGGACACTGAAGCTTTCTTT
CSVEGSRVTDTEAFF
>TRBV5-6|TRBJ2-7|NA|NA
TGTGCCAGCAGCTTGGTCTCCGAGCAGTACTTC
CASSLVSEQYF
>TRBV2|TRBJ1-2|NA|NA
TGTGCCAGCCGACTAGGACTATCCCGAGGCTACACCTTC
CASRLGLSRGYTF
>TRBV7-9|TRBJ2-7|TRBD1|NA
TGTGCCAGCAGCCCTCGGGACAGGCTCTACGAGCAGTACTTC
CASSPRDRLYEQYF
>TRBV2|TRBJ1-1|TRBD1|NA
TGTGCCAGCAGGGGGACAGTCTACACTGAAGCTTTCTTT
CASRGTVYTEAFF
>TRBV11-3|TRBJ1-2|TRBD1|NA
TGTGCCAGCAGCTTAGACGTGACAGGGTACACCTTC
CASSLDVTGYTF
>TRBV5-1|TRBJ2-7|NA|NA
TGCGCCAGCAGCTATCCTAGCGCGGCCGAGCAGTACTTC
CASSYPSAAEQYF
>TRBV19|TRBJ1-5|NA|few
TGTGCCAGTACAGCTACTAGCAATCAGCCCCAGCATTTT
CASTATSNQPQHF
>TRBV6-1|TRBJ2-7|NA|NA
TGTGCCAGCACTCAAGGAGGACGGTACGACGAGCAGTACTTC
CASTQGGRYDEQYF
>TRBV6-1|TRBJ1-5|NA|NA
TGTGCCAGCAGTGAAGCGGGCAGCGAAGTACCCCAGCATTTT
CASSEAGSEVPQHF
>TRBV9|TRBJ2-3|NA|NA
TGTGCCAGCAGCGTAGGGCCTCCAGATACGCAGTATTTT
CASSVGPPDTQYF
>TRBV28|TRBJ1-5|NA|NA
TGTGCCAGCAGTTTGGGTCAGCCCCAGCATTTT
CASSLGQPQHF
>TRBV18|TRBJ2-7|NA|NA
TGTGCCAGCTCCCGCGTTGACCAGGGCGAGCAGTACTTC
CASSRVDQGEQYF